Listed here are 15 T cell receptor beta chains from one sample, sequenced in a study of graft-versus-host responses after intestinal transplantation. TCRdb's copy holds only in-frame clones and misses some; the assay was immunoSEQ multiplex PCR. The table has 90,000 to 120,000 clones, roughly 86% seen once; the top ten hold 0.71%. Their antigens remain unidentified. Source: unstimulated CD4+ T cells sorted from spleen or lymph node cells, taken before transplant. The origin of the receptors is a human donor who was the organ donor for an intestinal transplant.

The chain couples TRBV11-3 to TRBJ2-1; TRBD1 might be the D (6 bases). The CDR3 is 16 amino acids. Trimming removed 0 bases at V and 1 base at J, with 10 bases between. Per germline, CDR1 SGHNT and CDR2 YENEEA. The CDR3 DNA is TGTGCCAGCAGCTTAGAGGGGGCAGCTTCCTACAATGAGCAGTTCTTC. Its translation is CASSLEGAASYNEQFF.

The CDR3 DNA reads TGTGCCAGCAGTTACCCCGGCACAGATACGCAGTATTTT. Encoded protein: CASSYPGTDTQYF. The chain recombines TRBV6-5 with TRBJ2-3; no clear D. This CDR3 is built from 13 residues. V lost 2 bases to trimming and J lost 1 base, with 4 bases between them. Germline V lookup: CDR1 MNHEY, CDR2 SVGAGI.

This chain joins TRBV27 and TRBJ1-1, with D perhaps matching TRBD1 (6 bases). V gave up 5 bases and J gave up 3 bases, with 16 bases separating them. The CDR3 contains 15 residues. Germline V lookup: CDR1 MNHEY, CDR2 SMNVEV (reference sequence). The CDR3: CASSRNREGDTEAFF. In nucleotides, the CDR3 is TGTGCCAGCAGTCGAAACAGGGAAGGGGACACTGAAGCTTTCTTT.

The V and J genes are TRBV27 and TRBJ2-7; D perhaps matches TRBD1 (6 bases). The CDR3 is made up of 13 amino acids. Germline CDR1 is MNHEY and CDR2 is SMNVEV (reference sequence). V shed 6 bases and J shed 0 bases, with 9 bases lying between them. In nucleotides, the CDR3 is TGTGCCAGCAGCCGACAGGCCTCCTACGAGCAGTACTTC. Translating it yields CASSRQASYEQYF.

J is TRBJ2-5 and V is TRBV19; D ambiguous. Germline CDR1 and CDR2: LNHDA and SQIVND (reference sequence). The V end was cut by 6 bases, the J end by 5 bases, with 7 bases between. The CDR3 loop spans 11 amino acids. The CDR3 region has the DNA TGTGCCAGTAGCCGGTGGGAGACCCAGTACTTC. Its protein product is CASSRWETQYF.

The rearrangement uses TRBV6-6 and TRBJ1-6; D unclear. The CDR3 has 15 amino acids. V shed 1 base and J shed 7 bases, with 11 bases lying between them. CDR1 and CDR2 (germline): MNHNY, SVGAGI (reference sequence). The CDR3 loop reads CASSYLRLGNSPLHF. CDR3 nucleotides: TGTGCCAGCAGTTACTTGCGGTTAGGGAATTCACCCCTCCACTTT.

This clone occurred once. The CDR3 reads CASSYMGGGSYGYTF. Here the CDR3 DNA reads TGTGCCAGCAGTTACATGGGGGGCGGTTCCTATGGCTACACCTTC. The chain is built from TRBV6-5 and TRBJ1-2; TRBD1 might be the D (6 bases). V shed 2 bases and J shed 4 bases, with 14 bases lying between them. Per germline, CDR1 MNHEY and CDR2 SVGAGI. This CDR3 contains 15 residues.

The CDR3, as DNA: TGTGCCAGCAGCTTAGATTTGGGGGAGACCCAGTACTTC. Translating it yields CASSLDLGETQYF. This chain uses TRBV11-3 with TRBJ2-5; the D is unclear. The CDR3 totals 13 residues. Germline CDR1 SGHNT, CDR2 YENEEA. V was cut by 0 bases and J by 5 bases, with 7 bases left in between. Looking up the rest from reference TRBV11-3 and TRBJ2-5 gives the full variable domain: EAGVVQSPRYKIIEKKQPVAFWCNPISGHNTLYWYLQNLGQGPELLIRYENEEAVDDSQLPKDRFSAERLKGVDSTLKIQPAELGDSAVYLCASSLDLGETQYFGPGTRLLVL.

J is TRBJ1-3 and V is TRBV7-2; D unclear. The germline V and J ends were trimmed by 5 bases and 3 bases, with 17 bases remaining between them. The CDR3 is made up of 16 amino acids. Germline CDR1 and CDR2: SGHTA and FQGNSA. CDR3 amino acids: CASSPTQFPVGNTIYF. The DNA for the CDR3 is TGTGCCAGCAGCCCTACCCAGTTCCCCGTTGGAAACACCATATATTTT.

CDR3 residues: CASSHPLGGRYDEQYF. The CDR3 nucleotides are TGTGCCAGCAGCCACCCCTTAGGGGGGAGGTACGACGAGCAGTACTTC. V is TRBV14 and J is TRBJ2-7, with D perhaps matching TRBD1 or TRBD2 (6 bases each). Trimming pared 3 bases from V and 5 bases from J, leaving 20 bases between. The CDR3 consists of 16 residues. Germline values: CDR1 SGHDN, CDR2 FVKESK.

This clone was seen once. The V and J genes are TRBV29-1 and TRBJ2-7; no clear D gene. The CDR3 runs 14 residues. CDR1 SQVTM and CDR2 ANQGSEA come from the germline V gene. Between the trimmed V and J ends, which lost 5 bases and 0 bases, there was a span of 14 bases. CDR3 loop: CSVQRTVSSYEQYF. The CDR3 DNA follows: TGCAGCGTTCAACGGACCGTCTCCTCCTACGAGCAGTACTTC.

The gene calls are TRBV5-1 and TRBJ1-4, with 12 bases fitting TRBD1. V trimming: 5 bases; J trimming: 7 bases; junction bases outside the gene matches: 9. The CDR3 has 16 amino acids. Germline CDR1 and CDR2: SGHRS and YFSETQ. The CDR3 spells CASSLTGTGGGEKLFF. Here the CDR3 DNA reads TGCGCCAGCAGTCTAACCGGGACAGGGGGCGGTGAAAAACTGTTTTTT.

The chain is built from TRBV27 and TRBJ1-2; tentatively, D is TRBD1 (6 bases). The CDR3 length is 14 residues. V lost 9 bases and J 6 bases, leaving 20 bases between the germline ends. CDR1 and CDR2 (germline): MNHEY, SMNVEV (reference sequence). This CDR3 is CASKDTREGDGYTF. The CDR3 DNA reads as TGTGCCAGTAAGGACACCCGAGAGGGGGATGGCTACACCTTC.

The chain recombines TRBV9 with TRBJ2-7; TRBD1 is a possible D gene (6 bases). V was pared by 0 bases and J by 7 bases, with 17 bases between. The germline CDR1 and CDR2 sequences are SGDLS and YYNGEE. CDR3 length: 15 amino acids. CDR3 residues: CASSVGGDRSGEQYF. The CDR3, as DNA: TGTGCCAGCAGCGTAGGGGGTGACAGGTCTGGGGAGCAGTACTTC.

This clone came up once. The chain uses TRBV7-2 and TRBJ1-3; the D is unclear. CDR1 and CDR2 (germline): SGHTA, FQGNSA. The ends were cut back, 3 bases at V and 1 base at J, with 10 bases in the middle. The CDR3 runs to 15 residues. The CDR3 DNA reads as TGTGCCAGCAGCTTGCATCGGGGTTCTGGAAACACCATATATTTT. Amino acids: CASSLHRGSGNTIYF.